This T cell receptor beta chain is drawn from a study of metastatic and nonmetastatic thyroid tumors (dated by TCRdb to about 2020). About the investigation overall: Repertoires were compared across peripheral blood and tumor or nodule tissue samples from malignant and benign thyroid patients. The paper's findings and limits, for the study overall: In both blood and tumor samples, malignant tumors were reported to have significantly higher TCR beta diversity than benign nodules.

Spanning cysteine to phenylalanine, the CDR3 consists of 13 amino acids. The kept DNA is CDR3 alone, 39 bases in frame from the first base. V is clipped by 4 bases and J by 5 bases, and the sequence between their germline boundaries is 11 bases long. The germline V gene sets CDR1 to KGHSH and CDR2 to LQKENI. No treatment had been received by any patient before thyroid surgery. Patient clinical samples collected from 2012 to 2018 were retrospectively analysed using T-cell receptor beta sequencing. Comment on this clone: Which antigen it targets is not known. Qualities for individual bases were not recorded, and no much larger clone is one base off.

Library preparation employed PCR. The reads were generated on an Illumina HiSeq 4000. The TCR beta-chain CDR3 region of each patient was profiled by high-throughput sequencing. As for the authors' bioinformatics: The researchers built a classifier to tell apart papillary thyroid cancer patients with distant metastasis, based on CDR3 differences among clinicopathological groups. Repertoire diversity was assessed with the Shannon index, and tumor-blood repertoire similarity with the Morisita-Horn index. The public reads were reprocessed in TCRdb via fastp at Q25 and MiXCR, keeping in-frame beta chains. TCRdb's processing, not the study's, gives the V and J calls here. The table for this sample lists 30,000 to 45,000 clones; around a third of them were counted only once. The ten largest clones add up to roughly a sixth of the sample.

The chain is encoded by TRBV18 joined to TRBJ1-2; no D gene call is confident. The sequence was obtained from a female donor with papillary thyroid cancer or a benign thyroid nodule (not recorded which). Some clones in this sample may be carry-over from other donors' samples. Sequencing was performed on tumor tissue. The DNA sequence is given as TGTGCCAGCTCACGCGACGGACTATATGGCTACACCTTC. This codes for CASSRDGLYGYTF.